The 26 T cell receptor beta chains reported below all come from one sample, sequenced in a study of OX40 agonist ivuxolimab in advanced cancers. Assay used: immunoSEQ multiplex PCR; TCRdb lists only in-frame clones, some missing. This table holds some 43,000 clones, approximately 83% found once. The sequencing used CD4+ or CD8+ T cells sorted from blood, collected in a trial of the OX40 agonist ivuxolimab. The receptor source for this set is an adult with an advanced solid tumor such as melanoma, head and neck, liver or kidney cancer.

The J gene is TRBJ2-3, the V gene TRBV9; unclear D gene. Per the germline V gene, CDR1 is SGDLS and CDR2 is YYNGEE. The ends were cut back, 0 bases at V and 2 bases at J, with 4 bases in the middle. This CDR3 has 13 amino acids. CDR3 sequence reads: CASSVENTDTQYF. The CDR3 DNA reads TGTGCCAGCAGCGTAGAGAACACAGATACGCAGTATTTT.

The chain recombines TRBV2 with TRBJ1-1; the D is unclear. This CDR3 is built from 11 residues. V was clipped by 6 bases and J by 4 bases, with 6 bases between them. Germline loops: CDR1 SNHLY, CDR2 FYNNEI. CDR3 sequence reads: CASRSITEAFF. The CDR3 region has the DNA TGTGCCAGCAGGAGTATCACTGAAGCTTTCTTT.

This clone showed up just once. The V and J genes are TRBV9 and TRBJ2-1; no definite D call. Deletions cut 0 bases from V and 0 bases from J, with 19 bases between. Germline V gene data show CDR1 as SGDLS and CDR2 as YYNGEE. The CDR3 is 19 residues long. CDR3 in DNA: TGTGCCAGCAGCGTAGATTGGGCCGCTTCGTCAAGCTCCTACAATGAGCAGTTCTTC. Encoded protein: CASSVDWAASSSSYNEQFF.

The rearrangement links TRBV7-9 to TRBJ1-2, with D tentatively TRBD1 (5 bases). CDR3 length: 13 residues. Trimming took 5 bases from V and 4 from J, leaving 11 bases between them. Germline assignment: CDR1 SEHNR and CDR2 FQNEAQ (reference sequence). CDR3 DNA sequence: TGTGCCAGCAGCCCCTCAGGGACCTATGGCTACACCTTC. Encoded protein: CASSPSGTYGYTF.

The rearrangement uses TRBV5-6 and TRBJ1-2, with 11 bases that match TRBD1. The CDR3 loop spans 15 amino acids. Germline V lookup: CDR1 SGHDT, CDR2 YYEEEE. V dropped 4 bases and J dropped 6; count of bases not matched to a gene: 8. CDR3 sequence: CASSRGQGEIHGYTF. CDR3 in DNA: TGTGCCAGCAGCCGGGGACAGGGGGAAATCCATGGCTACACCTTC. Filled out from reference TRBV5-6 and TRBJ1-2, the complete variable domain reads DAGVTQSPTHLIKTRGQQVTLRCSPKSGHDTVSWYQQALGQGPQFIFQYYEEEERQRGNFPDRFSGHQFPNYSSELNVNALLLGDSALYLCASSRGQGEIHGYTFGSGTRLTVV.

This rearrangement joins TRBV12-5 to TRBJ2-2; a weak D match, TRBD2 (6 bases). Germline V lookup: CDR1 LGHNT, CDR2 FRNRAP. Trimming removed 6 bases at V and 4 bases at J, with 12 bases between. This CDR3 is 14 amino acids long. The DNA for the CDR3 is TGTGCTAGTGGCTCCGCCGGGGGCACCGGGGAGCTGTTTTTT. Translated: CASGSAGGTGELFF.

The rearrangement links TRBV5-4 to TRBJ2-1, with D unresolved. The V end lost 5 bases, the J end lost 0 bases, and 9 bases lay between the germline ends. Germline lookup yields CDR1 SGHNT and CDR2 YYREEE (reference sequence). The CDR3 contains 14 residues. This CDR3 reads CASRDARSYNEQFF. The DNA for the CDR3 is TGTGCCAGCAGGGACGCTCGCTCCTACAATGAGCAGTTCTTC.

The chain recombines TRBV5-4 with TRBJ2-7, with TRBD2 as a possible D gene (7 bases). Germline values: CDR1 SGHNT, CDR2 YYREEE (reference sequence). This CDR3 contains 15 residues. With 5 bases removed from V and 3 bases from J, the gap between germline ends came to 18 bases. CDR3: CASSGGAGSLYEQYF. The DNA for the CDR3 is TGTGCCAGCAGTGGGGGGGCAGGGTCCCTCTACGAGCAGTACTTC.

The chain combines TRBV7-9 with TRBJ1-4; 7 bases align to TRBD1. This CDR3 spans 13 amino acids. The germline CDR1 and CDR2 sequences are SEHNR and FQNEAQ (reference sequence). After removal of 6 bases from V and 4 bases from J, the junction contained 2 bases not matched to a gene. The CDR3 sequence is CASRQGINEKLFF. The CDR3 DNA sequence: TGTGCCAGCAGACAGGGGATTAATGAAAAACTGTTTTTT.

The chain joins TRBV29-1 to TRBJ2-7, with TRBD2 matching 9 bases. The germline V gene encodes CDR1 SQVTM and CDR2 ANQGSEA. The CDR3 runs to 13 residues. V gave up 2 bases and J gave up 4 bases; unmatched junction bases: 3. The CDR3 region is CSVETSGLYEQYF. The CDR3 bases are TGCAGCGTTGAAACTAGCGGGCTTTACGAGCAGTACTTC.

A note on this clone: The junction does not match germline at one end; this may be a read error. The chain is built from TRBV5-1 and TRBJ2-1, with 8 bases identical to TRBD2. Germline assignment: CDR1 SGHRS and CDR2 YFSETQ. This CDR3 has 15 amino acids. CDR3 region: CASSLSAGVYSEQFF. The CDR3 bases are TGCGCCAGCAGCTTGTCAGCGGGAGTATACAGTGAGCAGTTCTTC.

This clone was seen a single time. The chain joins TRBV27 to TRBJ1-1; TRBD1 is a possible D gene (5 bases). CDR3 size: 14 residues. Germline CDR1 is MNHEY and CDR2 is SMNVEV (reference sequence). Trimming removed 4 bases from V and 1 base from J, with 10 bases in between. Written as DNA, the CDR3 is TGTGCCAGCAGTTCCCTGGGACGGAACACTGAAGCTTTCTTT. This sequence encodes CASSSLGRNTEAFF.

The CDR3 loop is CASSLGRPYGYTF. The CDR3 DNA is TGTGCCAGCAGTTTAGGCAGGCCCTATGGCTACACCTTC. The chain employs TRBV27 and TRBJ1-2; D is ambiguous. CDR1 is MNHEY, CDR2 SMNVEV, per germline (reference sequence). CDR3 size: 13 residues. The V end lost 2 bases, the J end lost 4 bases, and 8 bases lay between the germline ends.

The V and J genes are TRBV4-3 and TRBJ2-1; 8 nucleotides match TRBD1. Germline assignment: CDR1 LGHNA and CDR2 YSLEER. The CDR3 consists of 15 residues. V trimming: 4 bases; J trimming: 4 bases; junction bases outside the gene matches: 6. CDR3 residues: CASSPDRGQYNEQFF. CDR3 in DNA: TGCGCCAGCAGCCCCGACAGGGGTCAGTACAATGAGCAGTTCTTC.

The chain couples TRBV5-1 to TRBJ2-7, with a weak D call TRBD1 (6 bases). V lost 4 bases and J 3 bases, leaving 17 bases between the germline ends. CDR1 and CDR2 (germline): SGHRS, YFSETQ. This CDR3 has 15 residues. This CDR3 is CASSVRDNFDYEQYF. In nucleotides, the CDR3 is TGCGCCAGCAGCGTCCGGGACAACTTTGACTACGAGCAGTACTTC.

The chain recombines TRBV2 with TRBJ1-2; the match to TRBD1 covers 7 bases. The CDR3 extends over 15 amino acids. V was clipped by 3 bases and J by 4 bases; unmatched bases: 8. Germline V CDR1 and CDR2: SNHLY, FYNNEI. The CDR3 sequence: CASSDGVQGSYGYTF. The CDR3 bases are TGTGCCAGCAGTGATGGGGTACAGGGGAGCTATGGCTACACCTTC.

This clone was observed once. The chain carries TRBV30 and TRBJ2-7, with TRBD2 matching over 7 bases. CDR3 length: 13 residues. Germline V gene lookup returns CDR1 GTSNPN and CDR2 SVGIG (reference sequence). CDR3 in amino acids: CASGERGPTKQYV. CDR3 nucleotides: TGTGCATCTGGGGAGCGGGGTCCGACGAAGCAGTACGTC.

The J gene is TRBJ2-1, the V gene TRBV11-3; possible D gene TRBD1, 6 bases. Germline CDR1 reads SGHNT; CDR2 reads YENEEA. The length of the CDR3 is 13 residues. V shed 5 bases and J shed 8 bases, with 13 bases lying between them. Here the CDR3 DNA reads TGTGCCAGCAGCAACACAGGGCCCGATGAGCAGTTCTTC. Translating it yields CASSNTGPDEQFF.

This chain uses TRBV27 with TRBJ2-7; tentatively, D is TRBD1 (6 bases). Germline V gene sequence: CDR1 MNHEY, CDR2 SMNVEV (reference sequence). V was shortened by 6 bases and J by 6 bases, with 24 bases between the two germline ends. CDR3 length: 16 residues. The CDR3 DNA reads as TGTGCCAGCAGCTCAAGTCCCGGACAGCTCGAGGGCGAGCAGTACTTC. Its protein is CASSSSPGQLEGEQYF.

The chain is built from TRBV27 and TRBJ1-2; a possible D gene is TRBD1 (6 bases). This CDR3 has 15 amino acids. Germline V gene lookup returns CDR1 MNHEY and CDR2 SMNVEV (reference sequence). Trimming removed 3 bases at V and 4 bases at J, with 15 bases between. For the CDR3, the DNA is TGTGCCAGCAGTTTCGTACAGGGTCTGGGCTATGGCTACACCTTC. It specifies CASSFVQGLGYGYTF.

The chain couples TRBV19 to TRBJ1-1; no firm D call. Germline values: CDR1 LNHDA, CDR2 SQIVND (reference sequence). The length of the CDR3 is 11 residues. Trimming removed 5 bases from V and 1 base from J, with 2 bases in between. The chain's CDR3 is CASSWNTEAFF. The CDR3 DNA sequence: TGTGCCAGTAGTTGGAACACTGAAGCTTTCTTT.

The sample holds a few counts of this clone. The chain is built from TRBV13 and TRBJ2-2; a weak D match, TRBD1 (6 bases). CDR3 size: 17 residues. Germline CDR1 is PRHDT and CDR2 is FYEKMQ (reference sequence). V lost 3 bases and J 5 bases, leaving 19 bases between the germline ends. The chain's CDR3 is CASSFVLDSQGTGELFF. DNA of the CDR3: TGTGCCAGCAGCTTCGTCTTAGACAGCCAGGGGACCGGGGAGCTGTTTTTT.

Points on this clone: One junction end disagrees with the germline gene, perhaps due to a read error. The sample has other DNA sequences that encode this CDR3 too. The chain has TRBV28 and TRBJ1-2, with a tentative D call TRBD1 (5 bases). The germline CDR1 and CDR2 sequences are MDHEN and SYDVKM. This CDR3 region has 14 residues. The DNA of the CDR3 is TGTGCCAGCAGTTTATTGGCAGGGAGGTATGGCTACACCTTT. Protein sequence: CASSLLAGRYGYTF.

This chain uses TRBV19 with TRBJ2-1, with 9 bases matching TRBD2. CDR1 is LNHDA, CDR2 SQIVND, per germline (reference sequence). With 10 bases clipped from V and 6 bases from J, the junction kept 22 bases outside the gene matches. CDR3 length equals 18 residues. The CDR3 reads CAKLAGPGSGKFGNEQFF. CDR3 DNA: TGTGCCAAACTAGCGGGCCCCGGTAGCGGGAAATTTGGCAATGAGCAGTTCTTC.

The chain recombines TRBV5-4 with TRBJ1-5; D gene unclear. Germline V gene sequence: CDR1 SGHNT, CDR2 YYREEE (reference sequence). There are 12 residues in the CDR3. Deletions cut 3 bases from V and 6 bases from J, with 7 bases between. CDR3 nucleotide sequence: TGTGCCAGCAGCTCCCAAGGTCAGCCCCAGCATTTT. Its translation: CASSSQGQPQHF.

The chain uses TRBV15 and TRBJ2-3, with D maybe TRBD2 (6 bases). The CDR3 spans 17 residues. V dropped 0 bases and J dropped 4 bases, with 17 bases sitting between them. Germline CDR1 is LNHNV and CDR2 is YYDKDF (reference sequence). The CDR3 bases are TGTGCCACCAGCAGAGATTCCCGGGAGCCCGGTCCAGATACGCAGTATTTT. This gives the protein CATSRDSREPGPDTQYF.